One sample yielded the 4 T cell receptor beta chains listed below, sequenced in a study of shared clonotypes between healthy human individuals. Sequencing was performed with immunoSEQ multiplex PCR; in TCRdb, only in-frame clones are kept and a portion is missing. The sample includes about 2 million clones, roughly 94% of them seen just once. The sequencing input was naive CD4+ T cells sorted from blood. Documented subset: CD45RA+ positively selected. These receptor sequences come from a man between 18 and 35 years old in good health.

The chain employs TRBV30 and TRBJ1-6, with D perhaps TRBD1 (5 bases). The ends were cut back, 3 bases at V and 9 bases at J, with 15 bases in the middle. The CDR3 runs to 14 residues. Looked up from germline, CDR1 is GTSNPN and CDR2 is SVGIG (reference sequence). The CDR3 DNA sequence: TGTGCCTGGAGAAACCGCCGGGGGGGTTCACCCCTCCACTTT. Translated: CAWRNRRGGSPLHF. The full variable domain, in which reference TRBV30 and TRBJ1-6 provide the parts outside the CDR3, is SQTIHQWPATLVQPVGSPLSLECTVEGTSNPNLYWYRQAAGRGLQLLFYSVGIGQISSEVPQNLSASRPQDRQFILSSKKLLLSDSGFYLCAWRNRRGGSPLHFGNGTRLTVT.

V usage is TRBV7-2 and J usage is TRBJ2-2, with 9 bases fitting TRBD2. The germline V gene encodes CDR1 SGHTA and CDR2 FQGNSA. The CDR3 is made up of 15 amino acids. J gave up 5 bases and V 10 bases, and 11 bases lay outside the gene matches. The CDR3 DNA reads as TGTGCCATCACGAGGGGCGGGAGGGCGACCGGGGAGCTGTTTTTT. It translates to CAITRGGRATGELFF.

The chain combines TRBV5-6 with TRBJ1-5; a weak D match, TRBD1 (6 bases). Germline CDR1 is SGHDT and CDR2 is YYEEEE. This CDR3 comprises 16 residues. The ends were cut back, 0 bases at V and 7 bases at J, with 17 bases in the middle. In nucleotides, the CDR3 is TGTGCCAGCAGCTTGGATCGGGGGGCCATAGGGCAGCCCCAGCATTTT. Translation: CASSLDRGAIGQPQHF.

The chain employs TRBV7-2 and TRBJ1-6; 7 bases line up with TRBD1. Germline V gene data show CDR1 as SGHTA and CDR2 as FQGNSA. V was clipped by 1 base and J by 8 bases; unmatched bases: 5. This CDR3 has 15 residues. This chain's CDR3 is CASSLDRGVDSPLHF. DNA of the CDR3: TGTGCCAGCAGCTTAGACAGGGGAGTTGATTCACCCCTCCACTTT.